This T cell receptor beta chain was retrieved from a study of early T cells in non-severe SARS-CoV-2 infection. Study overall: Unsorted whole blood bulk RNA was sequenced, with unpaired chains.

Individually, cDNA molecules had unique molecular identifiers attached to them. MiXCR, run by TCRdb on the 5' RACE reads, gives a single entry per CDR3 protein. The repertoire holds around 77,000 distinct CDR3 sequences, with roughly 4.7% as singletons. As concerns this clonotype: The antigen is undetermined.

Study findings and constraints: Sequences matched to VDJdb favored anti-spike CD8 responses, while private and CD4 specificities were missed.

Trimming pared 4 bases from V and 5 bases from J, leaving 10 bases between. Germline loops: CDR1 GTSNPN, CDR2 SVGIG (reference sequence). The CDR3 loop spans 12 amino acids. This clonotype originated in an adult who was a healthcare worker with PCR-confirmed SARS-CoV-2 infection or an uninfected control (not recorded which). The sequenced sample was whole blood, obtained at baseline. This chain connects TRBV30 to TRBJ2-3, with D unresolved. The DNA for the CDR3 is TGTGCCTGGACCATATCGGGAGATACGCAGTATTTT. Protein: CAWTISGDTQYF.